This T cell receptor beta chain was identified in a study of Graves' ophthalmopathy and Graves' hyperthyroidism. With respect to this clonotype: Its antigen is still unknown.

The sequenced template was RNA, covering the TCR beta CDR3 region. An initial RT-PCR round employing HTBI primers preceded a second-round multiplex PCR. MiXCR was run by TCRdb on the multiplex PCR reads, yielding one entry per CDR3 protein. The data hold about 590,000 distinct CDR3 sequences, with about two fifths observed a single time. Researchers turned away patients with other autoimmune diseases, uncontrolled infections, pregnancy or lactation. Symptoms, serum thyroxine and TRAb, thyroid ultrasound, and orbital computed tomography formed the diagnostic basis. Notes on the study in general: The model predicted progression of ophthalmopathy with a sensitivity of 60% to 71%, and its specificity was 72% to 85%. Blood also contained most of the expanded thyroid clonotypes above 0.001 frequency.

The receptor was isolated from an adult man with Graves' hyperthyroidism. Sequenced input: peripheral blood or thyroid tissue (not recorded which).

This CDR3 reads CASSVVGEDTEAFF. In DNA form, the CDR3 reads TGTGCCAGCAGCGTAGTGGGGGAGGACACTGAAGCTTTCTTT. The chain recombines TRBV9 with TRBJ1-1, with a possible D match to TRBD1 (5 bases). Trimming removed 0 bases at V and 3 bases at J, with 9 bases between. The CDR3 loop spans 14 amino acids. CDR1 and CDR2 (germline): SGDLS, YYNGEE.